What follows are 11 T cell receptor beta chains derived from one specimen sequenced in a study of T cells after posttransplantation cyclophosphamide. Data came from immunoSEQ multiplex PCR; TCRdb stores just in-frame clones and leaves some out. This table has tens of thousands of clones, about 93% appearing once. The specimen sequenced was PBMCs. Receptor source: a woman aged 25-40 years in good health and a related stem cell transplant donor.

The chain uses TRBV28 and TRBJ2-5, with TRBD1 as a possible D gene (6 bases). Germline V gene data show CDR1 as MDHEN and CDR2 as SYDVKM. Trimming left V 2 bases short and J 5 bases short, with 9 bases between. There are 13 residues in the CDR3. The CDR3 spells CASSLGGSETQYF. The DNA for the CDR3 is TGTGCCAGCAGTTTAGGGGGCTCGGAGACCCAGTACTTC.

The V call is TRBV27, the J call TRBJ2-1, with TRBD2 matching 7 bases. The V gene end was trimmed by 2 bases and the J gene end by 10 bases; junction bases not matched to a gene: 5. The V gene's germline CDR1 is MNHEY and CDR2 SMNVEV (reference sequence). The CDR3 consists of 13 residues. In nucleotides, the CDR3 is TGTGCCAGCAGTTTACTGGCGGGGGACGAGCAGTTCTTC. It specifies CASSLLAGDEQFF.

Written as DNA, the CDR3 is TGTGCCAGCAGCCCGGGACTAGCGGCGCAGTATTTT. Its protein is CASSPGLAAQYF. The V gene is TRBV7-8, the J gene TRBJ2-3; 11 bases fit TRBD2. Trimming at V came to 5 bases and at J to 10 bases, leaving 2 bases not matched to a gene. Germline CDR1 SGHVS, CDR2 FQNEAQ. The CDR3 extends over 12 amino acids.

The rearrangement uses TRBV19 and TRBJ1-1; D possibly corresponds to TRBD1 (6 bases). In germline, CDR1 is LNHDA, CDR2 SQIVND (reference sequence). Between the trimmed V and J ends, which lost 2 bases and 1 base, there was a span of 8 bases. This CDR3 has 14 amino acids. The CDR3 DNA is TGTGCCAGTAGTATAAGGGACACGAACACTGAAGCTTTCTTT. Translated, it gives CASSIRDTNTEAFF.

This clone was recorded once. The chain has TRBV4-2 and TRBJ1-1, with D perhaps matching TRBD1 (6 bases). This CDR3 is 14 amino acids long. V lost 1 base and J 5 bases, leaving 11 bases between the germline ends. CDR1 LGHNA and CDR2 YNFKEQ come from the germline V gene. CDR3 amino acids: CASSQVGADTEAFF. Here the CDR3 DNA reads TGTGCCAGCAGCCAAGTGGGGGCGGATACTGAAGCTTTCTTT.

This clone has just one count. The gene calls are TRBV30 and TRBJ1-3, with 8 positions matching TRBD1. Per germline, CDR1 GTSNPN and CDR2 SVGIG (reference sequence). This CDR3 contains 14 residues. Trimming removed 1 base from V and 3 bases from J; junction bases left unmatched: 2. This chain's CDR3 is CAWSAGGLGNTIYF. The CDR3 bases are TGTGCCTGGAGTGCAGGGGGCCTTGGAAACACCATATATTTT.

The gene calls are TRBV1 and TRBJ2-7; no DNA check was done on the table's D call, TRBD1. TRBV1 is noted as a pseudogene. The CDR3 loop spans 18 amino acids. Here the CDR3 DNA reads TGCACCAGCAGCCAAGGCTTCACCAGGGCCATCCTCTCCTACGAGCAGTACTTC. The encoded protein is CTSSQGFTRAILSYEQYF.

The chain joins TRBV18 to TRBJ2-7; no clear D gene. The CDR3 has 13 amino acids. The germline V gene encodes CDR1 KGHSH and CDR2 LQKENI. The V end was cut by 6 bases, the J end by 3 bases, with 12 bases between. The CDR3 nucleotides are TGTGCCAGCTCGACCGACAACAGCTACGAGCAGTACTTC. Its protein is CASSTDNSYEQYF.

The chain combines TRBV6-5 with TRBJ2-7; D might be TRBD1 (6 bases). V lost 7 bases and J 5 bases, leaving 15 bases between the germline ends. The CDR3 totals 13 residues. In germline, CDR1 is MNHEY, CDR2 SVGAGI. CDR3: CASTPTGLDEQYF. Written as DNA, the CDR3 is TGTGCCAGCACCCCTACAGGGCTTGACGAGCAGTACTTC.

The rearrangement links TRBV4-3 to TRBJ1-1; 8 positions agree with TRBD1. J was trimmed by 2 bases and V by 3 bases; bases with no gene match: 2. The germline gives CDR1 LGHNA, CDR2 YSLEER. This CDR3 has 14 amino acids. In DNA form, the CDR3 reads TGCGCCAGCAGCCATACAGGGGGTAACACTGAAGCTTTCTTT. Translation: CASSHTGGNTEAFF.

V usage is TRBV2 and J usage is TRBJ1-5; weak D call: TRBD1 (5 bases). V was pared by 7 bases and J by 0 bases, with 10 bases between. There are 14 residues in the CDR3. Germline loops: CDR1 SNHLY, CDR2 FYNNEI. The CDR3 spells CASNQDTSNQPQHF. The CDR3 nucleotides read TGTGCCAGCAACCAGGACACTAGCAATCAGCCCCAGCATTTT.